One sample yielded the 3 T cell receptor beta chains listed below, sequenced in a study of beta chain features in type 1 diabetes. Expressed TCRB transcripts were sequenced, since all the RNA that had been isolated was reverse transcribed. Measured with immunoSEQ multiplex PCR; TCRdb has only the in-frame clones, and not every one. The sample holds just over 600,000 clones, around 16% seen once. The sequencing sample was made of naive CD4+ T cells from blood. The receptors were sampled from a man younger than 35 in good health.

As to this clone: In the same sample, other DNA sequences code for this CDR3. The chain links TRBV18 to TRBJ1-3; D call uncertain. CDR1 and CDR2 (germline): KGHSH, LQKENI. This CDR3 comprises 13 residues. Trimming took off 3 bases at V and 1 base at J, with 4 bases between the two ends. DNA for the CDR3: TGTGCCAGCTCACCGTGGTCTGGAAACACCATATATTTT. This encodes CASSPWSGNTIYF.

The chain combines TRBV5-1 with TRBJ2-4, with D tentatively TRBD2 (5 bases). This CDR3 contains 13 residues. Germline lookup yields CDR1 SGHRS and CDR2 YFSETQ. V lost 1 base, J lost 7 bases, and 9 bases lay in between. The CDR3 DNA sequence: TGCGCCAGCAGCTTGCACGGGGTTAACATTCAGTACTTC. Residues: CASSLHGVNIQYF.

The chain carries TRBV7-2 and TRBJ1-2, with D possibly being TRBD1 (5 bases). CDR1 is SGHTA, CDR2 FQGNSA, per germline. V was shortened by 0 bases and J by 4 bases, with 9 bases between the two germline ends. This CDR3 has 14 residues. CDR3 bases: TGTGCCAGCAGCTTAGCCAGGGTAGGCTATGGCTACACCTTC. This encodes CASSLARVGYGYTF.